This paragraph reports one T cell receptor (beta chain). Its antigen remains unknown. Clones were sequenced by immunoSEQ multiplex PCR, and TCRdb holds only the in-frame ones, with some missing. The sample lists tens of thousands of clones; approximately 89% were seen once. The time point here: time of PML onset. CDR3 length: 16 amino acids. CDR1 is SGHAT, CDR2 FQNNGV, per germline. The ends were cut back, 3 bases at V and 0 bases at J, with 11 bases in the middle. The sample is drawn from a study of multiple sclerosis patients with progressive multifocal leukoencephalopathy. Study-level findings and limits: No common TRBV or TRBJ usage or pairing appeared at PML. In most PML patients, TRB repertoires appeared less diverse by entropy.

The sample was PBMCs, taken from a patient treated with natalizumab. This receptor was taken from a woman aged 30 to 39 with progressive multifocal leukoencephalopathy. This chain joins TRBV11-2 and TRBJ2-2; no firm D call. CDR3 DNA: TGTGCCAGCAGCTTGTGGGCGTCCGCGAACACCGGGGAGCTGTTTTTT. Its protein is CASSLWASANTGELFF.